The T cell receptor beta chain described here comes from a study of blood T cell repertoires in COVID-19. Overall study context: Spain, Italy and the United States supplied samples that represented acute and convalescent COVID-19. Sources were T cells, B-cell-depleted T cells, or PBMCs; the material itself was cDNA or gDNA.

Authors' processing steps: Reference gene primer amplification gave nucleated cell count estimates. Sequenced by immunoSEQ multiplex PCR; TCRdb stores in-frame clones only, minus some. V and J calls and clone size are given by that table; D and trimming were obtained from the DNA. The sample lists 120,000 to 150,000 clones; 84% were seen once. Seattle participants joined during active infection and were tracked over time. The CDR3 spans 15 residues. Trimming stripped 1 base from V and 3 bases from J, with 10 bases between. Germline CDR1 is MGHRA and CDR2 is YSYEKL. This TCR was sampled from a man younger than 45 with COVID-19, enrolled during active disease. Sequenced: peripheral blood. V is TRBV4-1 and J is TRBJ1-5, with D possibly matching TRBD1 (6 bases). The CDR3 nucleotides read TGCGCCAGCAGCCAAGGAAGACAGGACAATCAGCCCCAGCATTTT. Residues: CASSQGRQDNQPQHF.